Following are 17 T cell receptor beta chains from one sample sequenced in a study of cytomegalovirus exposure and HLA in healthy donors. The method was immunoSEQ multiplex PCR; TCRdb's version includes in-frame clones alone and lacks a portion of them. The table has about 220,000 clones, more than 75% seen once. The sample was PBMCs. These receptors all stem from a man between 18 and 29 years old in good health and CMV-seronegative.

CDR3 sequence: CASKASGGEKLFF. The CDR3 bases are TGTGCCAGCAAGGCTTCGGGTGGGGAAAAACTGTTTTTT. The rearrangement uses TRBV27 and TRBJ1-4, with unresolved D. V was shortened by 7 bases and J by 8 bases, with 14 bases between the two germline ends. Germline V gene lookup returns CDR1 MNHEY and CDR2 SMNVEV (reference sequence). CDR3 length equals 13 residues.

The chain recombines TRBV19 with TRBJ2-3; 7 nucleotides match TRBD2. The CDR3 runs 15 residues. CDR1 LNHDA and CDR2 SQIVND come from the germline V gene (reference sequence). The trim removed 1 base at V and 0 bases at J, leaving 1 base unmatched. CDR3 residues: CASSIGGGSTDTQYF. CDR3 coding DNA: TGTGCCAGTAGTATAGGGGGGGGTAGCACAGATACGCAGTATTTT.

This sequence joins TRBV5-1 and TRBJ2-5; tentatively, D is TRBD1 (6 bases). Germline V CDR1 and CDR2: SGHRS, YFSETQ. With 3 bases removed from V and 2 bases from J, the gap between germline ends came to 14 bases. CDR3 size: 15 residues. The CDR3 sequence is CASSSRDRPQETQYF. Here the CDR3 DNA reads TGCGCCAGCAGCTCTCGAGACAGGCCGCAAGAGACCCAGTACTTC.

This clone was seen a few times. The chain combines TRBV28 with TRBJ2-5; 11 bases match TRBD1. CDR1 is MDHEN, CDR2 SYDVKM, per germline. The J segment lost 3 bases and the V segment lost 4 bases, leaving 4 bases of the junction unmatched. The CDR3 has 15 amino acids. This CDR3 reads CASSWDRGNEETQYF. The CDR3 coding sequence is TGTGCCAGCAGTTGGGACAGGGGGAACGAAGAGACCCAGTACTTC.

This clone was observed once. The chain recombines TRBV15 with TRBJ2-7, with D hard to call. Germline V CDR1 and CDR2: LNHNV, YYDKDF (reference sequence). V gave up 0 bases and J gave up 1 base, with 7 bases separating them. This CDR3 has 14 residues. DNA for the CDR3: TGTGCCACCAGCAGAGAGTGGGCTTCCTACGAGCAGTACTTC. Protein sequence: CATSREWASYEQYF.

This chain uses TRBV11-2 with TRBJ2-5; a possible D gene is TRBD1 (6 bases). Between the trimmed V and J ends, which lost 1 base and 0 bases, there was a span of 18 bases. Looked up from germline, CDR1 is SGHAT and CDR2 is FQNNGV. CDR3 length equals 18 residues. This CDR3 reads CASSLVTGSLPYQETQYF. For the CDR3, the DNA is TGTGCCAGCAGCTTAGTAACAGGGTCCCTTCCGTACCAAGAGACCCAGTACTTC.

The count of this clone is one. This chain uses TRBV29-1 with TRBJ1-1; 7 bases agree with TRBD1. The CDR3 covers 12 residues. V trimming: 4 bases; J trimming: 5 bases; junction bases outside the gene matches: 4. Per germline, CDR1 SQVTM and CDR2 ANQGSEA. The CDR3 sequence is CSVGQGETEAFF. As DNA, the CDR3 is TGCAGCGTTGGACAGGGAGAGACTGAAGCTTTCTTT.

This chain links TRBV27 with TRBJ2-3, with D possibly being TRBD2 (6 bases). The V gene's germline CDR1 is MNHEY and CDR2 SMNVEV (reference sequence). The CDR3 covers 15 residues. V shed 3 bases and J shed 2 bases, with 12 bases lying between them. CDR3 sequence (DNA): TGTGCCAGCAGTTTGGGAGGACCCCACACAGATACGCAGTATTTT. Amino acid sequence: CASSLGGPHTDTQYF.

This chain links TRBV7-2 with TRBJ1-4; D is perhaps TRBD1 (6 bases). Per germline, CDR1 SGHTA and CDR2 FQGNSA. The CDR3 consists of 15 residues. The V end lost 1 base, the J end lost 6 bases, and 12 bases lay between the germline ends. The CDR3 loop is CASSLGSGGDEKLFF. Written as DNA, the CDR3 is TGTGCCAGCAGCTTAGGATCGGGGGGCGATGAAAAACTGTTTTTT.

This clone appeared a single time. The CDR3 is CASRITGAYEQYF. The CDR3 DNA reads TGTGCCAGCAGGATTACAGGGGCCTACGAGCAGTACTTC. The chain couples TRBV2 to TRBJ2-7, with TRBD1 identical over 7 bases. In germline, CDR1 is SNHLY, CDR2 FYNNEI. CDR3 length: 13 amino acids. The trim removed 6 bases at V and 2 bases at J, leaving 4 bases unmatched.

The CDR3 spells CASSWTGTTNEKLFF. The CDR3 DNA follows: TGCGCCAGCAGCTGGACAGGGACAACTAATGAAAAACTGTTTTTT. The J gene is TRBJ1-4, the V gene TRBV5-1; 8 nucleotides match TRBD1. V trimming: 3 bases; J trimming: 0 bases; junction bases outside the gene matches: 1. Germline V gives CDR1 SGHRS, CDR2 YFSETQ. CDR3 length: 15 residues.

The chain couples TRBV5-1 to TRBJ2-5; TRBD1 agrees at 7 bases. J was trimmed by 6 bases and V by 2 bases; bases with no gene match: 4. Looked up from germline, CDR1 is SGHRS and CDR2 is YFSETQ. This CDR3 spans 13 amino acids. CDR3 bases: TGCGCCAGCAGCTTACGACAGGGACAGACCCAGTACTTC. Amino acid sequence: CASSLRQGQTQYF.

This sequence joins TRBV4-3 and TRBJ1-2; TRBD1 matches at 8 bases. The V segment lost 3 bases and the J segment 8 bases; nucleotides outside the gene matches: 8. The CDR3 has 14 amino acids. Per the germline V gene, CDR1 is LGHNA and CDR2 is YSLEER. The DNA for the CDR3 is TGCGCCAGCAGCCATTCGGGACAGGTTGACGGCTACACCTTC. Translation gives CASSHSGQVDGYTF.

This clone appeared a single time. The chain is built from TRBV6-5 and TRBJ1-1; 8 bases align to TRBD1. Germline lookup yields CDR1 MNHEY and CDR2 SVGAGI. This CDR3 spans 15 amino acids. V trimming: 1 base; J trimming: 5 bases; junction bases outside the gene matches: 6. The CDR3 DNA is TGTGCCAGCAGTTACTTCCAGGGGGCGAGGACTGAAGCTTTCTTT. Protein product: CASSYFQGARTEAFF.

This clone was recorded only once. The V and J genes are TRBV5-1 and TRBJ1-4, with 10 bases identical to TRBD1. With V trimmed by 0 bases and J by 6 bases, 2 bases remained unmatched. The length of the CDR3 is 15 residues. Germline V gene lookup returns CDR1 SGHRS and CDR2 YFSETQ. CDR3 bases: TGCGCCAGCAGCTTGGTTGGGACAGGGGATGAAAAACTGTTTTTT. It specifies CASSLVGTGDEKLFF. The full variable domain, in which reference TRBV5-1 and TRBJ1-4 provide the parts outside the CDR3, is KAGVTQTPRYLIKTRGQQVTLSCSPISGHRSVSWYQQTPGQGLQFLFEYFSETQRNKGNFPGRFSGRQFSNSRSEMNVSTLELGDSALYLCASSLVGTGDEKLFFGSGTQLSVL.

The chain combines TRBV15 with TRBJ2-6, with 7 bases fitting TRBD1. Losses at the gene ends were 8 bases for V and 0 bases for J; bases not matched to a gene: 10. In germline, CDR1 is LNHNV, CDR2 YYDKDF (reference sequence). This CDR3 contains 17 residues. This CDR3 is CATLAGGLYSGANVLTF. As DNA, the CDR3 is TGTGCCACCCTCGCAGGGGGATTATACTCTGGGGCCAACGTCCTGACTTTC.

This clone turned up a few times. This chain's CDR3 is CASSESIITGELFF. Written as DNA, the CDR3 is TGCGCCAGCAGTGAGTCAATAATCACCGGGGAGCTGTTTTTT. J is TRBJ2-2 and V is TRBV10-1, with D hard to call. CDR3 length: 14 residues. The germline V gene has CDR1 WNHNN and CDR2 SYGVQD (reference sequence). Trimming removed 0 bases at V and 4 bases at J, with 6 bases between.